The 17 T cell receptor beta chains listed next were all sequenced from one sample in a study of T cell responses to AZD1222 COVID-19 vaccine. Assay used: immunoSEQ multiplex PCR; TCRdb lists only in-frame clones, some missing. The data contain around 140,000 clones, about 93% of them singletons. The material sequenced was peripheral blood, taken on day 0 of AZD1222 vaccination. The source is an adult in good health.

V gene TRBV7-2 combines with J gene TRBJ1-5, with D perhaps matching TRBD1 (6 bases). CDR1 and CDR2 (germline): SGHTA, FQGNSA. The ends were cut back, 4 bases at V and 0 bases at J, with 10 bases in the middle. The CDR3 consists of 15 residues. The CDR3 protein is CASSSTGNSNQPQHF. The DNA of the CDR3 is TGTGCCAGCAGCTCTACAGGGAATAGCAATCAGCCCCAGCATTTT.

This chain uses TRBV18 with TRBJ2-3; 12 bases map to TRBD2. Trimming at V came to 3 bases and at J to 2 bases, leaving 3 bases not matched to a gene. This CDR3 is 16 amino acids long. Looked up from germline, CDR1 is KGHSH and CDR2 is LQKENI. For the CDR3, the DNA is TGTGCCAGCTCACCTACTAGCGGGGGGACCACAGATACGCAGTATTTT. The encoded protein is CASSPTSGGTTDTQYF.

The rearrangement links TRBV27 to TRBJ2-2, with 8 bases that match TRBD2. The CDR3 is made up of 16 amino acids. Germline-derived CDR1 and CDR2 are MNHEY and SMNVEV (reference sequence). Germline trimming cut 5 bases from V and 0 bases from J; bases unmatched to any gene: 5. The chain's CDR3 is CASSKPGGANTGELFF. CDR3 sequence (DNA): TGTGCCAGCAGTAAGCCGGGAGGGGCGAACACCGGGGAGCTGTTTTTT.

CDR3 DNA sequence: TGTGCCAGCAGTTACACCGGGACTCTCAATGAGCAGTTCTTC. Amino acids: CASSYTGTLNEQFF. This sequence joins TRBV6-5 and TRBJ2-1; the D gene is possibly TRBD2 (6 bases). The CDR3 has 14 amino acids. Looked up from germline, CDR1 is MNHEY and CDR2 is SVGAGI. V lost 2 bases to trimming and J lost 6 bases, with 11 bases between them.

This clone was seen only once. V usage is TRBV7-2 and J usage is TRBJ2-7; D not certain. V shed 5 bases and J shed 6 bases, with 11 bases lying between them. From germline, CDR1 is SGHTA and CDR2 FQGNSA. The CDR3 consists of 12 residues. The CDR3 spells CASSAGPGEQYF. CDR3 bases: TGTGCCAGCAGCGCCGGACCCGGCGAGCAGTACTTC.

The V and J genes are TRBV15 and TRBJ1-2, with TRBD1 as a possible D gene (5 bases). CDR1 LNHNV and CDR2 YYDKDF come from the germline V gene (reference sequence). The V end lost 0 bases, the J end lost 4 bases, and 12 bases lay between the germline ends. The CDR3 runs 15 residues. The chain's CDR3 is CATSRDRQPVYGYTF. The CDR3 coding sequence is TGTGCCACCAGCAGAGATCGACAGCCGGTCTATGGCTACACCTTC.

CDR3 in DNA: TGTGCCAGCATAAAACCTCCGGGAACAACGTCCACCGGGGAGCTGTTTTTT. Encoded protein: CASIKPPGTTSTGELFF. V and J are TRBV5-8 and TRBJ2-2, with a tentative D call TRBD2 (5 bases). The germline V and J ends were trimmed by 6 bases and 4 bases, with 22 bases remaining between them. Germline assignment: CDR1 SGHTS and CDR2 YDEGEE. This CDR3 has 17 amino acids.

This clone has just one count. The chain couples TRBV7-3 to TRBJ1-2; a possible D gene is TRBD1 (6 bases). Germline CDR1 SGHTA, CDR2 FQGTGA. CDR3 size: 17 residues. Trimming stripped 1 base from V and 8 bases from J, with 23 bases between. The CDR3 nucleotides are TGTGCCAGCAGCTTAAGACCCGGTGCGGGGGCGACGGGCGGCTACACCTTC. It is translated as CASSLRPGAGATGGYTF.

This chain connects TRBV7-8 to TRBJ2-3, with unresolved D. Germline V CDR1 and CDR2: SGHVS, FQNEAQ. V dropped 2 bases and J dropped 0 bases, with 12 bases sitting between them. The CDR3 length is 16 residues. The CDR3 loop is CASSLRPIPSTDTQYF. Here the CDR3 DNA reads TGTGCCAGCAGCTTAAGACCAATACCTAGCACAGATACGCAGTATTTT.

The CDR3 reads CASSLSGTRTEAFF. Written as DNA, the CDR3 is TGTGCCAGCAGTTTATCAGGCACGCGGACTGAAGCTTTCTTT. This chain joins TRBV27 and TRBJ1-1, with unresolved D. Trimming pared 0 bases from V and 5 bases from J, leaving 10 bases between. Germline lookup yields CDR1 MNHEY and CDR2 SMNVEV (reference sequence). This CDR3 is built from 14 residues.

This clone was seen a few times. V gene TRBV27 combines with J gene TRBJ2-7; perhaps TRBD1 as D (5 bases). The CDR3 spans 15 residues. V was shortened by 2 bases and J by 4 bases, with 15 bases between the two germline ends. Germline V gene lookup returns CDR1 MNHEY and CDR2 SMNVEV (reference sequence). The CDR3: CASSLSLAGLYEQYF. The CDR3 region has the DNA TGTGCCAGCAGTTTAAGCTTGGCAGGGCTGTACGAGCAGTACTTC.

The CDR3 region is CASSETSVSDEQYF. The DNA of the CDR3 is TGTGCCAGCAGTGAGACTAGCGTAAGCGACGAGCAGTACTTC. This chain links TRBV2 with TRBJ2-7; 8 nucleotides align to TRBD2. Germline V gives CDR1 SNHLY, CDR2 FYNNEI. This CDR3 comprises 14 residues. Unmatched junction bases numbered 6, after V lost 3 bases and J lost 5 bases.

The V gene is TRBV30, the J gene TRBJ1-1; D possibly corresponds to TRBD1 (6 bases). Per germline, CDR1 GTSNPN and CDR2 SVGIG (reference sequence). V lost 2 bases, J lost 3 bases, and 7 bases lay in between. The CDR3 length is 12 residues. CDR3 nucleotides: TGTGCCTGGAGTCGGGGGCACACTGAAGCTTTCTTT. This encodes CAWSRGHTEAFF. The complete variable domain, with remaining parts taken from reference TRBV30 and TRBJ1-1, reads SQTIHQWPATLVQPVGSPLSLECTVEGTSNPNLYWYRQAAGRGLQLLFYSVGIGQISSEVPQNLSASRPQDRQFILSSKKLLLSDSGFYLCAWSRGHTEAFFGQGTRLTVV.

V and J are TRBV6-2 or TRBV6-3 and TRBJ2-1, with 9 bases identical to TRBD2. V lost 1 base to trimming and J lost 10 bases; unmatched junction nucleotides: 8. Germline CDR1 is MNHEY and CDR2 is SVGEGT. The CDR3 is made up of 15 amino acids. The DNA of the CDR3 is TGTGCCAGCAGTTACTGGGGTAGCGGGAGTCAAGAGCAGTTCTTC. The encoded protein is CASSYWGSGSQEQFF.

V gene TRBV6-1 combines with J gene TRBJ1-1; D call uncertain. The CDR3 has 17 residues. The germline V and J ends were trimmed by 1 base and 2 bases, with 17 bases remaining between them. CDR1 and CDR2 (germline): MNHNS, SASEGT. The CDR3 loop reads CASSEVWPPRRNTEAFF. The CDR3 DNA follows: TGTGCCAGCAGTGAAGTCTGGCCCCCAAGGCGAAACACTGAAGCTTTCTTT.

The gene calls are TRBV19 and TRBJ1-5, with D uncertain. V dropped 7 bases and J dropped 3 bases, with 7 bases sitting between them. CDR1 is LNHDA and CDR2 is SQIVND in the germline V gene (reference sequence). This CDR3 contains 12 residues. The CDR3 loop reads CASTDYNQPQHF. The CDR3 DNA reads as TGTGCCAGTACCGACTACAATCAGCCCCAGCATTTT.

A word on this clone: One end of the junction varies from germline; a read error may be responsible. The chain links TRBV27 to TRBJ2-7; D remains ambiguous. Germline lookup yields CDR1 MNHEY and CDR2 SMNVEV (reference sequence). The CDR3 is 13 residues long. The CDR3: CTSSRALGNEQYF. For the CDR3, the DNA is TGTACCAGCAGTCGAGCCCTTGGGAACGAGCAGTACTTC.